Listed below are T cell receptor beta chains from one sample, sequenced in a study of blood T cells in healthy people across ages. TCRdb re-called the 5' RACE reads through MiXCR, storing one row per CDR3 protein. The sample lists about 640,000 distinct CDR3 sequences, roughly 58% occurring once. Source material: blood. These receptors all come from a man aged 55 to 69 in good health. Each CDR3 is given with its conserved first and last residue. Fields, in order: D gene, V gene, J gene, clone size, CDR3 protein, CDR3 DNA. The D gene is left open where the match is weak. The size of a clone is reported for some rows only, either as once, few or many, or as a class for expanded clones.

D gene: .; V gene: TRBV7-8; J gene: TRBJ1-2; clone size: .; CDR3 protein: CASSGASRDGYTF; CDR3 DNA: TGTGCCAGCAGCGGAGCGTCCAGGGATGGCTACACCTTC
D gene: TRBD1; V gene: TRBV6-1; J gene: TRBJ1-6; clone size: .; CDR3 protein: CASSEWTGGNSPLHF; CDR3 DNA: TGTGCCAGCAGTGAATGGACAGGGGGTAATTCACCCCTCCACTTT
D gene: .; V gene: TRBV7-2; J gene: TRBJ1-2; clone size: few; CDR3 protein: CASSLGTQSIYTF; CDR3 DNA: TGTGCCAGCAGCTTAGGGACACAGAGTATCTACACCTTC
D gene: TRBD1; V gene: TRBV20-1; J gene: TRBJ2-5; clone size: few; CDR3 protein: CSATRQGGRETQYF; CDR3 DNA: TGCAGTGCCACTCGACAGGGGGGCAGAGAGACCCAGTACTTC
D gene: TRBD1; V gene: TRBV29-1; J gene: TRBJ2-7; clone size: few; CDR3 protein: CSVGAGTGYEQYF; CDR3 DNA: TGCAGCGTTGGGGCCGGGACAGGGTACGAGCAGTACTTC
D gene: TRBD1; V gene: TRBV13; J gene: TRBJ2-3; clone size: .; CDR3 protein: CASSSSGQGTSTDTQYF; CDR3 DNA: TGTGCCAGCAGCTCCTCGGGACAGGGAACCAGCACAGATACGCAGTATTTT
D gene: .; V gene: TRBV12-3/TRBV12-4; J gene: TRBJ2-7; clone size: .; CDR3 protein: CASTLSFSYEQYF; CDR3 DNA: TGTGCCAGCACCCTAAGTTTTTCCTACGAGCAGTACTTC
D gene: .; V gene: TRBV9; J gene: TRBJ2-7; clone size: .; CDR3 protein: CASSVVGNSYNEQYF; CDR3 DNA: TGTGCCAGCAGCGTAGTCGGGAACTCCTACAATGAGCAGTACTTC
D gene: .; V gene: TRBV24-1; J gene: TRBJ2-7; clone size: .; CDR3 protein: CAISAGTGISYNEQYF; CDR3 DNA: TGTGCCATCAGTGCGGGAACAGGGATCTCCTACAATGAGCAGTACTTC
D gene: TRBD1; V gene: TRBV29-1; J gene: TRBJ1-4; clone size: .; CDR3 protein: CSVRTGEKLFF; CDR3 DNA: TGCAGCGTCCGGACAGGAGAAAAACTGTTTTTT
D gene: .; V gene: TRBV2; J gene: TRBJ1-2; clone size: .; CDR3 protein: CASSENGRNNYGYTF; CDR3 DNA: TGTGCCAGCAGTGAAAACGGACGTAATAACTATGGCTACACCTTC
D gene: TRBD2; V gene: TRBV29-1; J gene: TRBJ2-1; clone size: .; CDR3 protein: CSVESRGLAGYNEQFF; CDR3 DNA: TGCAGCGTTGAAAGTAGGGGACTAGCGGGTTACAATGAGCAGTTCTTC
D gene: TRBD2; V gene: TRBV5-1; J gene: TRBJ2-5; clone size: few; CDR3 protein: CASSSLAGGQETQYF; CDR3 DNA: TGTGCCAGCAGCTCCCTAGCGGGGGGACAAGAGACCCAGTACTTC
D gene: TRBD1; V gene: TRBV3-1; J gene: TRBJ2-7; clone size: .; CDR3 protein: CACSALDRAYEQYF; CDR3 DNA: TGTGCCTGCAGCGCGCTCGACAGGGCCTACGAGCAGTACTTC
D gene: .; V gene: TRBV3-1; J gene: TRBJ2-7; clone size: .; CDR3 protein: CTSSQGVDLYEQYF; CDR3 DNA: TGTACCAGCAGCCAAGGGGTGGACTTGTACGAGCAGTACTTC
D gene: TRBD1; V gene: TRBV6-2/TRBV6-3; J gene: TRBJ2-7; clone size: .; CDR3 protein: CASSYGTGTSREQYF; CDR3 DNA: TGTGCCAGCAGTTACGGGACAGGGACTTCGCGAGAGCAGTACTTC
D gene: TRBD2; V gene: TRBV12-3/TRBV12-4; J gene: TRBJ2-7; clone size: .; CDR3 protein: CASSRGLAGGLEQYF; CDR3 DNA: TGTGCCAGCAGCCGGGGACTAGCGGGGGGTCTCGAGCAGTACTTC
D gene: TRBD1; V gene: TRBV18; J gene: TRBJ2-3; clone size: .; CDR3 protein: CASSPDRAFTDTQYF; CDR3 DNA: TGTGCCAGCTCACCTGACAGGGCTTTCACAGATACGCAGTATTTT
D gene: TRBD1; V gene: TRBV7-9; J gene: TRBJ2-1; clone size: .; CDR3 protein: CASSSPGQASNEQFF; CDR3 DNA: TGTGCCAGCAGCTCGCCGGGACAGGCATCAAATGAGCAGTTCTTC
D gene: .; V gene: TRBV4-2; J gene: TRBJ2-5; clone size: .; CDR3 protein: CASSQNTGRTQETQYF; CDR3 DNA: TGTGCCAGCAGCCAAAATACGGGACGGACGCAAGAGACCCAGTACTTC
D gene: .; V gene: TRBV7-8; J gene: TRBJ2-7; clone size: many; CDR3 protein: CASSPRGGSYEQYF; CDR3 DNA: TGTGCCAGCAGCCCCCGAGGGGGTTCCTACGAGCAGTACTTC
D gene: .; V gene: TRBV7-8; J gene: TRBJ2-1; clone size: .; CDR3 protein: CASSLVPVGVFNEQFF; CDR3 DNA: TGTGCCAGCAGCTTAGTTCCAGTCGGCGTATTCAATGAGCAGTTCTTC
D gene: TRBD1; V gene: TRBV28; J gene: TRBJ2-1; clone size: .; CDR3 protein: CASSGTGQGKINEQFF; CDR3 DNA: TGTGCCAGCAGTGGGACCGGACAGGGGAAAATAAATGAGCAGTTCTTC
D gene: TRBD2; V gene: TRBV18; J gene: TRBJ2-5; clone size: once; CDR3 protein: CASSPTHGLAGDQETQYF; CDR3 DNA: TGTGCCAGCTCACCAACCCACGGACTAGCGGGGGATCAAGAGACCCAGTACTTC
D gene: TRBD2; V gene: TRBV2; J gene: TRBJ2-3; clone size: few; CDR3 protein: CASSFSGGNTDTQYF; CDR3 DNA: TGTGCCAGCAGTTTTAGCGGGGGAAACACAGATACGCAGTATTTT
D gene: TRBD2; V gene: TRBV10-2; J gene: TRBJ2-7; clone size: .; CDR3 protein: CASSEPRVAGGPNEQYF; CDR3 DNA: TGCGCCAGCAGTGAGCCTCGGGTAGCGGGAGGGCCAAACGAGCAGTACTTC
D gene: TRBD2; V gene: TRBV12-3/TRBV12-4; J gene: TRBJ2-7; clone size: .; CDR3 protein: CASNWDYNEQYF; CDR3 DNA: TGTGCCAGCAACTGGGACTACAATGAGCAGTACTTC
D gene: .; V gene: TRBV6-5; J gene: TRBJ2-4; clone size: .; CDR3 protein: CASSYRGRGNIQYF; CDR3 DNA: TGTGCCAGCAGTTACAGGGGGCGGGGAAACATTCAGTACTTC
D gene: .; V gene: TRBV5-6; J gene: TRBJ2-3; clone size: .; CDR3 protein: CASSFWGTDTQYF; CDR3 DNA: TGTGCCAGCAGCTTTTGGGGCACAGATACGCAGTATTTT
D gene: .; V gene: TRBV4-1; J gene: TRBJ2-3; clone size: .; CDR3 protein: CASSQETGATDTQYF; CDR3 DNA: TGCGCCAGCAGCCAAGAGACCGGGGCCACAGATACGCAGTATTTT
D gene: .; V gene: TRBV6-5; J gene: TRBJ2-7; clone size: few; CDR3 protein: CASRKDLIPHYEQYF; CDR3 DNA: TGTGCCAGCAGAAAGGACCTTATCCCTCACTACGAGCAGTACTTC
D gene: TRBD2; V gene: TRBV28; J gene: TRBJ2-1; clone size: once; CDR3 protein: CASSLPLAFEQFF; CDR3 DNA: TGCGCCAGCAGTTTACCACTAGCGTTCGAGCAGTTCTTC
D gene: .; V gene: TRBV7-6; J gene: TRBJ1-6; clone size: .; CDR3 protein: CASSLSLSGSPLHF; CDR3 DNA: TGTGCCAGCAGCTTGTCCCTCTCGGGATCACCCCTCCACTTT
D gene: .; V gene: TRBV5-1; J gene: TRBJ2-1; clone size: .; CDR3 protein: CASSWRGASSDEQFF; CDR3 DNA: TGCGCCAGCAGCTGGAGGGGTGCCTCTAGCGACGAGCAGTTCTTC
D gene: TRBD1; V gene: TRBV13; J gene: TRBJ1-1; clone size: .; CDR3 protein: CASSSRDRGRNTEAFF; CDR3 DNA: TGTGCCAGCAGCAGCCGGGACAGGGGGCGGAACACTGAAGCTTTCTTT
D gene: .; V gene: TRBV2; J gene: TRBJ2-5; clone size: .; CDR3 protein: CASNVLRGPQETQYF; CDR3 DNA: TGTGCCAGCAATGTTTTGCGGGGGCCTCAGGAGACCCAGTACTTC
D gene: .; V gene: TRBV28; J gene: TRBJ2-3; clone size: few; CDR3 protein: CASEGSGLGTDTQYF; CDR3 DNA: TGTGCCAGCGAAGGGTCGGGGCTCGGCACAGATACGCAGTATTTT
D gene: .; V gene: TRBV27; J gene: TRBJ2-1; clone size: few; CDR3 protein: CASSLWSPRQYSSYNEQFF; CDR3 DNA: TGTGCCAGCAGTTTATGGAGCCCTCGGCAGTACAGCTCCTACAATGAGCAGTTCTTC
D gene: .; V gene: TRBV5-6; J gene: TRBJ2-5; clone size: .; CDR3 protein: CASSLVSNQETQYF; CDR3 DNA: TGTGCCAGCAGCTTGGTTTCGAACCAAGAGACCCAGTACTTC
D gene: .; V gene: TRBV9; J gene: TRBJ1-1; clone size: .; CDR3 protein: CASSSPWGTEAFF; CDR3 DNA: TGTGCCAGCAGCTCGCCCTGGGGCACTGAAGCTTTCTTT
D gene: TRBD1; V gene: TRBV6-2/TRBV6-3; J gene: TRBJ2-5; clone size: .; CDR3 protein: CASSTRDRGLETQYF; CDR3 DNA: TGTGCCAGCAGTACCCGGGACAGGGGGCTGGAGACCCAGTACTTC
D gene: .; V gene: TRBV12-3/TRBV12-4; J gene: TRBJ2-4; clone size: .; CDR3 protein: CASSPSRVLAKNIQYF; CDR3 DNA: TGTGCCAGCAGCCCTAGCAGGGTGCTAGCCAAAAACATTCAGTACTTC
D gene: TRBD1; V gene: TRBV27; J gene: TRBJ2-1; clone size: .; CDR3 protein: CASSLQDRGNYNEQFF; CDR3 DNA: TGTGCCAGCAGTTTACAAGACAGGGGCAACTACAATGAGCAGTTCTTC
D gene: TRBD2; V gene: TRBV5-1; J gene: TRBJ2-3; clone size: .; CDR3 protein: CASSPGTSPSTDTQYF; CDR3 DNA: TGCGCCAGCAGCCCTGGGACTAGCCCTAGCACAGATACGCAGTATTTT
D gene: TRBD1; V gene: TRBV11-3; J gene: TRBJ2-7; clone size: .; CDR3 protein: CASSLEPRQGSRYSYEQYF; CDR3 DNA: TGTGCCAGCAGCTTAGAGCCTCGACAGGGATCAAGGTACTCCTACGAGCAGTACTTC
D gene: TRBD2; V gene: TRBV5-1; J gene: TRBJ2-3; clone size: .; CDR3 protein: CASSYEVAGGGTDTQYF; CDR3 DNA: TGCGCCAGCAGCTATGAAGTAGCGGGGGGCGGAACAGATACGCAGTATTTT
D gene: TRBD1; V gene: TRBV20-1; J gene: TRBJ2-1; clone size: once; CDR3 protein: CSADDRVNEQFF; CDR3 DNA: TGCAGTGCTGACGACAGGGTCAATGAGCAGTTCTTC
D gene: .; V gene: TRBV28; J gene: TRBJ2-4; clone size: once; CDR3 protein: CASSPQGVDKNIQYF; CDR3 DNA: TGTGCCAGCAGTCCCCAGGGAGTTGACAAAAACATTCAGTACTTC
D gene: .; V gene: TRBV3-1; J gene: TRBJ2-5; clone size: .; CDR3 protein: CASSLQGGGLQGTQYF; CDR3 DNA: TGTGCCAGCAGCCTTCAGGGGGGGGGCCTTCAAGGGACCCAGTACTTC
D gene: TRBD1; V gene: TRBV29-1; J gene: TRBJ1-2; clone size: few; CDR3 protein: CSASTGGGYGYTF; CDR3 DNA: TGCAGCGCTTCGACAGGGGGCGGCTATGGCTACACCTTC
D gene: .; V gene: TRBV20-1; J gene: TRBJ1-2; clone size: few; CDR3 protein: CSASPAGYGYTF; CDR3 DNA: TGCAGTGCTAGCCCAGCAGGATATGGCTACACCTTC
D gene: .; V gene: TRBV6-1; J gene: TRBJ2-6; clone size: .; CDR3 protein: CASSERYSGANVLTF; CDR3 DNA: TGTGCCAGCAGTGAAAGATACTCTGGGGCCAACGTCCTGACTTTC
D gene: .; V gene: TRBV5-6; J gene: TRBJ2-5; clone size: few; CDR3 protein: CASTWYGGWVQETQYF; CDR3 DNA: TGTGCCAGCACCTGGTATGGGGGGTGGGTCCAAGAGACCCAGTACTTC
D gene: TRBD1; V gene: TRBV6-2/TRBV6-3; J gene: TRBJ1-2; clone size: .; CDR3 protein: CASSFPRAGGYSYTF; CDR3 DNA: TGTGCCAGCAGTTTTCCACGGGCAGGGGGTTATAGCTACACCTTC